The present T cell receptor beta chain was sequenced within a study of blood T cell repertoires in COVID-19. Study-level information: T cells, B-cell-depleted T cells, or PBMCs supplied cDNA or gDNA.

Libraries were prepared by immunoSEQ multiplex PCR; TCRdb keeps only in-frame clonotypes and omits some of them. The sample gives about 47,000 clones, about 81% of which show up once; more than 20% is in the top ten. Germline V gives CDR1 LNHDA, CDR2 SQIVND (reference sequence). Unmatched junction bases numbered 8, after V lost 4 bases and J lost 3 bases. The CDR3 length is 16 residues. One Seattle source followed patients from active infection through their disease course. Material: peripheral blood. This rearrangement joins TRBV19 to TRBJ1-4; 7 bases align to TRBD1. The clonotype originates from an elderly woman with COVID-19, enrolled during active disease. CDR3 coding DNA: TGTGCCAGTAGTACAAAGACAGGGTTTCCTAATGAAAAACTGTTTTTT. As protein: CASSTKTGFPNEKLFF.